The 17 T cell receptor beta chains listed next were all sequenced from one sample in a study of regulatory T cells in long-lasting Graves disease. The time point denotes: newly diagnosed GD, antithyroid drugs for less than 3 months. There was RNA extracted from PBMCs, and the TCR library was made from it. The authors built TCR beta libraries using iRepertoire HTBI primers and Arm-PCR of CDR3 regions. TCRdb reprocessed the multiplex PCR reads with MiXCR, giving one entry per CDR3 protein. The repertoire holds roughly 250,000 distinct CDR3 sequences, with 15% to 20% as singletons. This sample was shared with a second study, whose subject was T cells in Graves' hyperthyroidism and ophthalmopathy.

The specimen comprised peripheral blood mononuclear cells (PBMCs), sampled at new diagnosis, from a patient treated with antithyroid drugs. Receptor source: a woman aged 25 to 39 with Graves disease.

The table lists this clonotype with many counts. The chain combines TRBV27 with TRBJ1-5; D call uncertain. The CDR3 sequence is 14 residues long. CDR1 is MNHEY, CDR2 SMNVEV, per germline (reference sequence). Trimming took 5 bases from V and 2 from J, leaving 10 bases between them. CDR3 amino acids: CASSKREGNQPQHF. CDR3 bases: TGTGCCAGCAGTAAGAGGGAGGGCAATCAGCCCCAGCATTTT.

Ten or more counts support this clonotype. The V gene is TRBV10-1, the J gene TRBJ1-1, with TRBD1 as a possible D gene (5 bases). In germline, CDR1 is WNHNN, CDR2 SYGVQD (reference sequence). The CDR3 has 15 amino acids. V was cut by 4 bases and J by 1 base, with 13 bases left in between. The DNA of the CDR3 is TGCGCCAGCAGTGGGGCCGGGACCGAGAACACTGAAGCTTTCTTT. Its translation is CASSGAGTENTEAFF.

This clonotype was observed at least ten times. Written as DNA, the CDR3 is TGCAGCTTGCAGTCAGGGAGGGGCACCGGGGAGCTGTTTTTT. As protein: CSLQSGRGTGELFF. The chain carries TRBV20-1 and TRBJ2-2; TRBD2 aligns across 7 bases. This CDR3 is 14 amino acids long. Per the germline V gene, CDR1 is DFQATT and CDR2 is SNEGSKA (reference sequence).

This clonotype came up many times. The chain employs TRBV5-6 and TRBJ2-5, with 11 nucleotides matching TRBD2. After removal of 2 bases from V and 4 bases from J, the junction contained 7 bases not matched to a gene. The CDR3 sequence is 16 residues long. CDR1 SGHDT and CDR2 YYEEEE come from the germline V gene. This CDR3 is CASSLRTSGWRETQYF. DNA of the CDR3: TGTGCCAGCAGCTTACGGACTAGCGGGTGGCGAGAGACCCAGTACTTC.

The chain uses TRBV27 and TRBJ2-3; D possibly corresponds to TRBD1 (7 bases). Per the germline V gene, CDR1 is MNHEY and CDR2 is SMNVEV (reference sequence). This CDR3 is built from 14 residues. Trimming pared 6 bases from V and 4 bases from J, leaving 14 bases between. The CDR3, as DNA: TGTGCCAGCAGACCAACCAGGGGGGCAGATACGCAGTATTTT. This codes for CASRPTRGADTQYF.

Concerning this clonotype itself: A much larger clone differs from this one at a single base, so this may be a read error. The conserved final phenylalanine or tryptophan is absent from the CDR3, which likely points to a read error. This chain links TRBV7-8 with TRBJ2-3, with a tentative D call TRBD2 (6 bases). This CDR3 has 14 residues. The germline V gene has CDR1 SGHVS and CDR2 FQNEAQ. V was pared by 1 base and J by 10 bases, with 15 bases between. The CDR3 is CASSLDGWGVAQYL. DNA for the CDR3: TGTGCCAGCAGCTTAGACGGGTGGGGGGTAGCGCAGTATCTT.

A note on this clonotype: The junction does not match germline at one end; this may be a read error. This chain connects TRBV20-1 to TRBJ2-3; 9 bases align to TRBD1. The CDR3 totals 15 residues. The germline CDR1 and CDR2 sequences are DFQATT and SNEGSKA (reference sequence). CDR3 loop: CNAKSGTGYGDTQYF. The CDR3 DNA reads TGCAATGCTAAATCTGGGACAGGGTACGGAGATACGCAGTATTTT.

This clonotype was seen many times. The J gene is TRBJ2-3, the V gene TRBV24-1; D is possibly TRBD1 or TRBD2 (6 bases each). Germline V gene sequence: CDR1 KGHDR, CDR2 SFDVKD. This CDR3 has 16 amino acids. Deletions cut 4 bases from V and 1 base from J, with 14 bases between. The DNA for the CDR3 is TGTGCCACCAGTGACCCGGGGGCAAAAGGCACAGATACGCAGTATTTT. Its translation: CATSDPGAKGTDTQYF.

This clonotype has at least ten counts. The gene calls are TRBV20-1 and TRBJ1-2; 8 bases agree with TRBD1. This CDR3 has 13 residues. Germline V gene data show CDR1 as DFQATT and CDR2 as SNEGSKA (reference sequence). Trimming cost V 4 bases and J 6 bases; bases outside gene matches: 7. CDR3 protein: CSANPDRGHGYTF. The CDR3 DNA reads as TGCAGTGCTAACCCCGACAGGGGTCATGGCTACACCTTC.

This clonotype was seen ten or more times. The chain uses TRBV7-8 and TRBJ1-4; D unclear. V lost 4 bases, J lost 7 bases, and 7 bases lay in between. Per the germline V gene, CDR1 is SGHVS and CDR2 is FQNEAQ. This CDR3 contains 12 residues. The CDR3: CASSSIGEKLFF. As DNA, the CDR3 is TGTGCCAGCAGCTCTATTGGTGAAAAACTGTTTTTT. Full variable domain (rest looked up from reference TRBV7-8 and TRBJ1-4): GAGVSQSPRYKVAKRGQDVALRCDPISGHVSLFWYQQALGQGPEFLTYFQNEAQLDKSGLPSDRFFAERPEGSVSTLKIQRTQQEDSAVYLCASSSIGEKLFFGSGTQLSVL.

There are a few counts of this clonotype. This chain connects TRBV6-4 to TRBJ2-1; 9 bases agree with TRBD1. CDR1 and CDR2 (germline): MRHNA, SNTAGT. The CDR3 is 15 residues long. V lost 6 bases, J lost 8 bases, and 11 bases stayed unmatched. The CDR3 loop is CASRPERDRVHEQFF. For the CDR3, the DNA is TGTGCCAGCAGGCCGGAGAGGGACAGGGTCCATGAGCAGTTCTTC.

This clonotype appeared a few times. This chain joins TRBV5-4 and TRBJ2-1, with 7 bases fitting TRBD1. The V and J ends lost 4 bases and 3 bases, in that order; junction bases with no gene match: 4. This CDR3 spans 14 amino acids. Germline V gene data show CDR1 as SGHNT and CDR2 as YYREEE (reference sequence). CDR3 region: CASSGTASYNEQFF. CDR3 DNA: TGTGCCAGCAGCGGGACAGCGAGCTACAATGAGCAGTTCTTC.

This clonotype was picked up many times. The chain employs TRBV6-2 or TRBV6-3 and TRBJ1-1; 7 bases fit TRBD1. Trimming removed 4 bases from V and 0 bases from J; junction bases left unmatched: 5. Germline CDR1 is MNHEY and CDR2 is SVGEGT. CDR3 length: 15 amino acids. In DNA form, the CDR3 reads TGTGCCAGCAGTTCCCCGACAGGGTTGAACACTGAAGCTTTCTTT. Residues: CASSSPTGLNTEAFF.

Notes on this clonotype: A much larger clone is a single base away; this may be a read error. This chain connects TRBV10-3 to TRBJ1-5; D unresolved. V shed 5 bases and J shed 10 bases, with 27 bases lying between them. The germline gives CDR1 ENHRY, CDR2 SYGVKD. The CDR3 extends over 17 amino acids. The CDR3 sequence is CAISKTNTAGPSLPQHF. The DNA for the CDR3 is TGTGCCATCAGTAAAACCAACACGGCAGGTCCTTCTTTACCCCAGCATTTT.

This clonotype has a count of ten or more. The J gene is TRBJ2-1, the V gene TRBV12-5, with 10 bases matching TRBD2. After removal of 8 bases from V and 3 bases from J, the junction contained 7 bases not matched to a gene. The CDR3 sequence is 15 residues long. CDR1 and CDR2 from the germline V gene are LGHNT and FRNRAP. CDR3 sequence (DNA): TGTGCTAGTAATAGCGGGGGGCAATACTACAATGAGCAGTTCTTC. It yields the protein CASNSGGQYYNEQFF.

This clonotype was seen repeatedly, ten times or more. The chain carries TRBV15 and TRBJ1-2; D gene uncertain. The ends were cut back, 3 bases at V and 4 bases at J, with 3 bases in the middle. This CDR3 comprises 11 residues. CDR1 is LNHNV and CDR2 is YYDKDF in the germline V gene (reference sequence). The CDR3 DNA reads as TGTGCCACCAGCAGTGGCTATGGCTACACCTTC. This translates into CATSSGYGYTF.

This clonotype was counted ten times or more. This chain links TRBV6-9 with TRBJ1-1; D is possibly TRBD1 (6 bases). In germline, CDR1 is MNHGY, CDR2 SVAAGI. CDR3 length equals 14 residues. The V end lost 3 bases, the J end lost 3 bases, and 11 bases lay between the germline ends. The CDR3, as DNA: TGTGCCAGCAGTTACCGGACAGAGGACACTGAAGCTTTCTTT. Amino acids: CASSYRTEDTEAFF.